What follows describes a single T cell receptor beta chain. The antigen remains undetermined. Method: immunoSEQ multiplex PCR; TCRdb's copy keeps in-frame clones and lacks some. The data contain some 130,000 clones, 88% of them singletons. CDR1 KGHSH and CDR2 LQKENI come from the germline V gene. V lost 6 bases, J lost 6 bases, and 7 bases stayed unmatched. The CDR3 runs 14 residues. The sample comes from a study of cytomegalovirus exposure and HLA in healthy donors. Study overall: Later, an analysis reported that the approximately 120 validation repertoires had used the same platform as the roughly 680 first-cohort repertoires. Study-wide results and caveats: According to a subsequent analysis, TCR clusters identified in the first cohort showed a tendency to co-occur across the approximately 130 validation repertoires. Whilst most TCR sequences proved rare, a subset of public TCRs occurred across many donors.

V gene TRBV18 combines with J gene TRBJ2-1; 8 bases map to TRBD1. Sequences were obtained from PBMCs. This receptor was identified in a man aged 30 to 39 in good health and CMV-seronegative. This CDR3 reads CASSDRGGTNEQFF. CDR3 coding DNA: TGTGCCAGCTCTGACAGGGGAGGTACCAATGAGCAGTTCTTC. Variable domain in full (rest from reference TRBV18 and TRBJ2-1): NAGVMQNPRHLVRRRGQEARLRCSPMKGHSHVYWYRQLPEEGLKFMVYLQKENIIDESGMPKERFSAEFPKEGPSILRIQQVVRGDSAAYFCASSDRGGTNEQFFGPGTRLTVL.